This T cell receptor (beta chain) was obtained from a study of T cell changes during pregnancy in multiple sclerosis. The CDR3 has 15 residues. The ends lost 1 base at V and 7 bases at J; junction bases unmatched: 3. Germline V gene data show CDR1 as LGHNA and CDR2 as YNFKEQ. Sequencing was performed with immunoSEQ multiplex PCR; in TCRdb, only in-frame clones are kept and a portion is missing. The profile covers tens of thousands of clones, with approximately 92% appearing a single time and 0.7% to 1% taken by the ten largest. The clonotype comes from a female donor with multiple sclerosis, enrolled in a pregnancy study. The source was peripheral blood, collected in the first trimester of pregnancy. The chain carries TRBV4-2 and TRBJ2-1; the match to TRBD2 covers 11 bases. CDR3 sequence reads: CASSQGTSGWNEQFF. The CDR3 DNA is TGTGCCAGCAGCCAAGGGACTAGCGGGTGGAATGAGCAGTTCTTC.